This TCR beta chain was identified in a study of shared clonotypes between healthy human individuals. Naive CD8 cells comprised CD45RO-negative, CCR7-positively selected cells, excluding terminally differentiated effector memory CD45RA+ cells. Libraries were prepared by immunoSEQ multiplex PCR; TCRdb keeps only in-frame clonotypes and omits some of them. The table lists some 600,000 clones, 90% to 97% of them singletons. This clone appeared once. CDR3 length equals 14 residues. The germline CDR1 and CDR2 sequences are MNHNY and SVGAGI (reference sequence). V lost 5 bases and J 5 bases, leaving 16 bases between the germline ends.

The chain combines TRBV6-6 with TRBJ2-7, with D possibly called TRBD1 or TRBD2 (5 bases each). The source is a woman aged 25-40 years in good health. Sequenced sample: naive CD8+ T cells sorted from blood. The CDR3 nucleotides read TGTGCCAGCAGTACCGGGACCAACCCCCACGAGCAGTACTTC. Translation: CASSTGTNPHEQYF.